This T cell receptor (beta chain) is from a study of long-term antiretroviral therapy in people with HIV. Sequencing relied on immunoSEQ assay v3.0, run at survey level. Repertoires were generated with immunoSEQ multiplex PCR, while TCRdb's copy carries only in-frame clones and drops some. Altogether approximately 17,000 clones are present, about 81% being singletons, with the ten largest covering roughly 14%. This clone was seen a single time. Its antigen is as yet unknown. Study-wide results and caveats: Clones that expanded before ART (that is, prior to treatment) dominated the repertoire at all time points.

The ends were cut back, 8 bases at V and 5 bases at J, with 9 bases in the middle. This CDR3 spans 10 amino acids. CDR1 SQVTM and CDR2 ANQGSEA come from the germline V gene. The TCR was taken from a woman between 40 and 55 years old with HIV. The V call is TRBV29-1, the J call TRBJ2-5, with unresolved D. The sequencing used unsorted PBMCs, collected 3.1 to 3.3 years after starting antiretroviral therapy. This chain's CDR3 is CSSLRETQYF. The CDR3 coding sequence is TGCAGCTCTTTGAGGGAGACCCAGTACTTC. Based on the CDR3 plus reference TRBV29-1 and TRBJ2-5, the full variable domain is SAVISQKPSRDICQRGTSLTIQCQVDSQVTMMFWYRQQPGQSLTLIATANQGSEATYESGFVIDKFPISRPNLTFSTLTVSNMSPEDSSIYLCSSLRETQYFGPGTRLLVL.